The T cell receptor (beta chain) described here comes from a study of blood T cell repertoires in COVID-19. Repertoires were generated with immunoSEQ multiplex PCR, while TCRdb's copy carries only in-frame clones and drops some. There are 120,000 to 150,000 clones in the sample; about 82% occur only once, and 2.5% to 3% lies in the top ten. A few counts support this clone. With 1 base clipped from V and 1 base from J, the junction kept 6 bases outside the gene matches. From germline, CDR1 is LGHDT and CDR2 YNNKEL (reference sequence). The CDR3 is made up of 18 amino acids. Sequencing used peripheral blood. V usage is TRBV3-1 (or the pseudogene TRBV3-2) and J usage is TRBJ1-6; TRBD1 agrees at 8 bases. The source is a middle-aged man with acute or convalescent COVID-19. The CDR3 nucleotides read TGTGCCAGCAGCCAAGCTGCAGGGGGCTGGTCCTATAATTCACCCCTCCACTTT. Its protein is CASSQAAGGWSYNSPLHF.